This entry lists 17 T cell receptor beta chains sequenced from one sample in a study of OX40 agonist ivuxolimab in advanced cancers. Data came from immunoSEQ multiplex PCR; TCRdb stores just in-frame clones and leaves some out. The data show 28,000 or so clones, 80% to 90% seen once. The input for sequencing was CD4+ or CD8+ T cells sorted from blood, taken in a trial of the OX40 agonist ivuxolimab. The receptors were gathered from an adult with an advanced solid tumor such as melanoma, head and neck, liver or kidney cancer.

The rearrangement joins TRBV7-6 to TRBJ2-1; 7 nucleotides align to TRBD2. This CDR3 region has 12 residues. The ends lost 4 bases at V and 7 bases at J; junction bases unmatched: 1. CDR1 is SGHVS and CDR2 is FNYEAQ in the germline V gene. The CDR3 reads CASSWGGNEQFF. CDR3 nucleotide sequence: TGTGCCAGCAGCTGGGGGGGTAATGAGCAGTTCTTC.

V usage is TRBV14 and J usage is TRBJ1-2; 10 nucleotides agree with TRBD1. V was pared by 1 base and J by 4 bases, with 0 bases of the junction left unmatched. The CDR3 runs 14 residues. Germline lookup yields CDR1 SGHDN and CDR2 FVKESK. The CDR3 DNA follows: TGTGCCAGCAGCCAAGGGACAGGGGGCTATGGCTACACCTTC. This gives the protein CASSQGTGGYGYTF.

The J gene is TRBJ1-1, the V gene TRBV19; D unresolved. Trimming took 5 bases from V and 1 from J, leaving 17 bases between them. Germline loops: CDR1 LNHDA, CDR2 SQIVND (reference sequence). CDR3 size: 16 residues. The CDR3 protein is CASSPRHPTPNTEAFF. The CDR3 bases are TGTGCCAGTAGTCCCCGCCATCCCACACCGAACACTGAAGCTTTCTTT. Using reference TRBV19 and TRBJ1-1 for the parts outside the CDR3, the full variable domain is DGGITQSPKYLFRKEGQNVTLSCEQNLNHDAMYWYRQDPGQGLRLIYYSQIVNDFQKGDIAEGYSVSREKKESFPLTVTSAQKNPTAFYLCASSPRHPTPNTEAFFGQGTRLTVV.

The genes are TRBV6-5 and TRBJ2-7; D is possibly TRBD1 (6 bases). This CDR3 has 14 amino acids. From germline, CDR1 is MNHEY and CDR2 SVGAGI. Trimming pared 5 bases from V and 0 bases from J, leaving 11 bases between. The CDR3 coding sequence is TGTGCCAGCAGTCAAGGGACATTCTCCTACGAGCAGTACTTC. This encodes CASSQGTFSYEQYF.

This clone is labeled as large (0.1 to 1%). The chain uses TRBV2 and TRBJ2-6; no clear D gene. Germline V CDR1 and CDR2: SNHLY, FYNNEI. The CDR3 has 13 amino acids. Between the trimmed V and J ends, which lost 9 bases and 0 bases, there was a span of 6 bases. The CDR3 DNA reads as TGTGCCAGAGACACCTCTGGGGCCAACGTCCTGACTTTC. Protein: CARDTSGANVLTF.

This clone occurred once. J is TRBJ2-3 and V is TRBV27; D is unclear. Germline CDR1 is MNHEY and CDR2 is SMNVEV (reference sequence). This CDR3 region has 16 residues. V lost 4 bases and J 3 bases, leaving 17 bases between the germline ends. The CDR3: CASSSLGLKGTDTQYF. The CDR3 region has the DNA TGTGCCAGCAGTTCCCTCGGCCTTAAAGGAACAGATACGCAGTATTTT.

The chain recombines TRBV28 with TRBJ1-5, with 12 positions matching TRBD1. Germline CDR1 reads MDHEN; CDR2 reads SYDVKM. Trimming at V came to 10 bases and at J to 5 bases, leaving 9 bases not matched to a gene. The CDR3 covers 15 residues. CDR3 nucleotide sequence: TGTGCCACCAAACCGGGACAGGGGGCTTATCAGCCCCAGCATTTT. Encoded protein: CATKPGQGAYQPQHF. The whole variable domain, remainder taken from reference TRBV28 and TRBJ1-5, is DVKVTQSSRYLVKRTGEKVFLECVQDMDHENMFWYRQDPGLGLRLIYFSYDVKMKEKGDIPEGYSVSREKKERFSLILESASTNQTSMYLCATKPGQGAYQPQHFGDGTRLSIL.

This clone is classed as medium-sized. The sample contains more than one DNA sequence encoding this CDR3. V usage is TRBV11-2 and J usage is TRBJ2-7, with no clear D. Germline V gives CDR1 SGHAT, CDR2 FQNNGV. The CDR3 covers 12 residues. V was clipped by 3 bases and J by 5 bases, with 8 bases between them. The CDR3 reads CASSLVGNEQYF. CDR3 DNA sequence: TGTGCCAGCAGCTTGGTAGGGAACGAGCAGTACTTC.

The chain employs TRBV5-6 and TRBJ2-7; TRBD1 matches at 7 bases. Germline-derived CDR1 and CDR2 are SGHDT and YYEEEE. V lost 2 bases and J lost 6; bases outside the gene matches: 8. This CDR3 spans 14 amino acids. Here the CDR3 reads CASSFIGGRGEQYF. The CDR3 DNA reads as TGTGCCAGCAGCTTTATAGGGGGCCGGGGCGAGCAGTACTTC.

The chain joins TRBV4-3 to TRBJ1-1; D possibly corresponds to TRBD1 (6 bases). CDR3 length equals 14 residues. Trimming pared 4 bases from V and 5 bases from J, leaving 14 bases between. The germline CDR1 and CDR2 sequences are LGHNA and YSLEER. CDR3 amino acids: CASSPSLGGTEAFF. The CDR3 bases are TGCGCCAGCAGCCCTTCCCTAGGGGGGACTGAAGCTTTCTTT.

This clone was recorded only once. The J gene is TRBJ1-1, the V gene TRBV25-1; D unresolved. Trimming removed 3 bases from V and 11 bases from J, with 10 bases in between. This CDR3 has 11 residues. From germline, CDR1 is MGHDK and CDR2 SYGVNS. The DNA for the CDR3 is TGTGCCAGCAGTGAGTTCGGGTATGCTTTCTTT. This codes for CASSEFGYAFF.

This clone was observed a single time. The CDR3 protein is CASSLYGGSEGEQFF. In DNA, the CDR3 is TGTGCCAGCAGTTTATATGGCGGGAGTGAGGGTGAGCAGTTCTTC. The chain couples TRBV27 to TRBJ2-1; the match to TRBD2 covers 7 bases. Germline lookup yields CDR1 MNHEY and CDR2 SMNVEV (reference sequence). The CDR3 sequence is 15 residues long. The trim removed 1 base at V and 9 bases at J, leaving 9 bases unmatched.

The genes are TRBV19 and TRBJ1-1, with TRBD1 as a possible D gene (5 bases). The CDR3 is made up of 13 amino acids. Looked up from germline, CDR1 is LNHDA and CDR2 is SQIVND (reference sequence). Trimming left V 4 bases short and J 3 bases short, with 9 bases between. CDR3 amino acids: CASSRGLHTEAFF. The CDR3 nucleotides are TGTGCCAGTAGTAGGGGACTTCACACTGAAGCTTTCTTT.

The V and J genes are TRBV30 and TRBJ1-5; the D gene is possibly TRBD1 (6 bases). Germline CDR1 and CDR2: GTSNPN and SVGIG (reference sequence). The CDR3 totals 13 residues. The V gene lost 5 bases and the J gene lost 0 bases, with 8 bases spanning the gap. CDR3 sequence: CAWGQYSNQPQHF. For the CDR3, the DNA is TGTGCCTGGGGACAGTATAGCAATCAGCCCCAGCATTTT.

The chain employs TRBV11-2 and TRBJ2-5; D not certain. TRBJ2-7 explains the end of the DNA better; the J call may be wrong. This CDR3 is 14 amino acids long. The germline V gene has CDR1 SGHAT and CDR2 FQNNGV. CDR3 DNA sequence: TGTGCCAGCAGCTTGAGTAGCTCTCTCCGCGAGCAGTACTTC. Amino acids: CASSLSSSLREQYF.

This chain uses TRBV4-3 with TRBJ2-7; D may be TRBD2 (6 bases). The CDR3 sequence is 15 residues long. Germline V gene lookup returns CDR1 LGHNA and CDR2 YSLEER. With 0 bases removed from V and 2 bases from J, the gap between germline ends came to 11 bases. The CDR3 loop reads CASSQDGTGTYEQYF. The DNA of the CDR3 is TGCGCCAGCAGCCAAGATGGGACTGGAACCTACGAGCAGTACTTC.

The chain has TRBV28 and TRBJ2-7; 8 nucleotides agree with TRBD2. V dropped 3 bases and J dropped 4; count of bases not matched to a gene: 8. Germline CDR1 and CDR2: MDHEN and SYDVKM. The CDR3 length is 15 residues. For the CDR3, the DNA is TGTGCCAGCAGTTTCGAGCGGGAGATTAGATACGAGCAGTACTTC. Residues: CASSFEREIRYEQYF. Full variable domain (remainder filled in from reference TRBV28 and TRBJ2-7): DVKVTQSSRYLVKRTGEKVFLECVQDMDHENMFWYRQDPGLGLRLIYFSYDVKMKEKGDIPEGYSVSREKKERFSLILESASTNQTSMYLCASSFEREIRYEQYFGPGTRLTVT.